Ten or more counts support the clone carrying this T cell receptor (beta chain). What it binds is unknown. This CDR3 is 15 amino acids long. Germline V gene sequence: CDR1 SGHTA, CDR2 FQGNSA. The V gene lost 4 bases and the J gene lost 5 bases, with 14 bases spanning the gap. RNA transcripts yielded amplified TCR beta CDR3 regions. An initial round of RT-PCR targeting the TCR CDR3 relied on the HTBI primer set. TCRdb independently ran MiXCR on the multiplex PCR reads; one entry per CDR3 protein. The sample lists 300,000 to 450,000 distinct CDR3 sequences, 14% occurring once. Orbital computed tomography, thyroid ultrasound, serum thyroxine and TRAb, and clinical symptoms together informed the diagnoses. Isolation of PBMCs was performed on around 9.7 ml fresh peripheral blood. This sample is drawn from a study of T cells in Graves' hyperthyroidism and ophthalmopathy. General observations from the study: A model of 13 V-J pairs discriminated ophthalmopathy from stable hyperthyroidism.

The specimen sequenced was blood. This rearrangement joins TRBV7-2 to TRBJ1-4; D is perhaps TRBD1 (5 bases). The sequence was collected from a woman under 40 with Graves' ophthalmopathy. The CDR3: CASSSGRQINEKLFF. CDR3 DNA: TGTGCCAGCAGCTCTGGGCGACAGATAAATGAAAAACTGTTTTTT.